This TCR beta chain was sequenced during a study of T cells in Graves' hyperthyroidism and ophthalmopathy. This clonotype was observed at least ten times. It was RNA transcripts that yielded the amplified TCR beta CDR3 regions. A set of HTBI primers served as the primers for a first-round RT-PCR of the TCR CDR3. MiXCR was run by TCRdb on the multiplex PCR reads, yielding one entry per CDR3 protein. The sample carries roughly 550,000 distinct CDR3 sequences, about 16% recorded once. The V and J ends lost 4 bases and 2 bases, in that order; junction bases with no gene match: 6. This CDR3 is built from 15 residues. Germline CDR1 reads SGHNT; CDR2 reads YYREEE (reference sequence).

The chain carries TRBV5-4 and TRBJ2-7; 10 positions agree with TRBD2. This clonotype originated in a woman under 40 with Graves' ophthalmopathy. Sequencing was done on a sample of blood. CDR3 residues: CASSIGTSVAYEQYF. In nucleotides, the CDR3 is TGTGCCAGCAGCATAGGGACTAGCGTGGCCTACGAGCAGTACTTC. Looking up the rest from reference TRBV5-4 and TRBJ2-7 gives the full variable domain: ETGVTQSPTHLIKTRGQQVTLRCSSQSGHNTVSWYQQALGQGPQFIFQYYREEENGRGNFPPRFSGLQFPNYSSELNVNALELDDSALYLCASSIGTSVAYEQYFGPGTRLTVT.